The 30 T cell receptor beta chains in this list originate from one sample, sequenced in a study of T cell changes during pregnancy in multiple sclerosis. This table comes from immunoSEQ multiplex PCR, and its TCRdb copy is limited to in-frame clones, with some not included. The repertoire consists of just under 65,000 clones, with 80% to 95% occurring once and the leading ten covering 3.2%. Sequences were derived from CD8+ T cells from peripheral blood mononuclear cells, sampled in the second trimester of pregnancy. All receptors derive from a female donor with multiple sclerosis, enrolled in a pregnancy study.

CDR3 protein: CASSVSGPSYEQYF. The CDR3, as DNA: TGTGCCAGCAGTGTTAGCGGTCCGTCCTACGAGCAGTACTTC. The V gene is TRBV27, the J gene TRBJ2-7; tentative D call: TRBD2 (6 bases). Germline CDR1 is MNHEY and CDR2 is SMNVEV (reference sequence). Trimming left V 5 bases short and J 1 base short, with 12 bases between. The CDR3 is 14 residues long.

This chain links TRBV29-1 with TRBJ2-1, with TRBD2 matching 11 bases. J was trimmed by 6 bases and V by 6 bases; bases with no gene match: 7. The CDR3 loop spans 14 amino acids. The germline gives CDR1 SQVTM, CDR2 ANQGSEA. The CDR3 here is CSVELAGEGNEQFF. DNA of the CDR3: TGCAGCGTGGAACTAGCGGGAGAAGGCAATGAGCAGTTCTTC.

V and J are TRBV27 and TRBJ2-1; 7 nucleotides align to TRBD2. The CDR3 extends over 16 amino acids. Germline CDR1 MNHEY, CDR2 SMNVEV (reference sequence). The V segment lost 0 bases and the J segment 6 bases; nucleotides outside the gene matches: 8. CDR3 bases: TGTGCCAGCAGTTTATCGGGAGGGGATACCCTCAATGAGCAGTTCTTC. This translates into CASSLSGGDTLNEQFF.

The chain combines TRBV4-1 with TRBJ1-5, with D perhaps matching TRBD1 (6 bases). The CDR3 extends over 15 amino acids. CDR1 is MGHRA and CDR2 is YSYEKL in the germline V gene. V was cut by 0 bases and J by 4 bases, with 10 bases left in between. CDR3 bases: TGCGCCAGCAGCCAAGAGCAGGGGCGGAATCAGCCCCAGCATTTT. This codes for CASSQEQGRNQPQHF.

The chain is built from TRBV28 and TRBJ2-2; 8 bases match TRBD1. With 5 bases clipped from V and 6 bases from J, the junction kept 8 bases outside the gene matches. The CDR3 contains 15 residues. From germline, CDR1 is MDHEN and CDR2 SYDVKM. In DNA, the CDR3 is TGTGCCAGCAGTCAGACAGGGGTCCGGGCCGGGGAGCTGTTTTTT. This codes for CASSQTGVRAGELFF.

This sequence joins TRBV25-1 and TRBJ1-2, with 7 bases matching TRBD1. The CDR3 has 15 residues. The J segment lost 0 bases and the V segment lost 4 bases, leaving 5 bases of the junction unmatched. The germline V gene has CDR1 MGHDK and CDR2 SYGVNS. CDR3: CASSGQGGSNYGYTF. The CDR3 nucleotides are TGTGCCAGCAGTGGTCAGGGGGGCTCTAACTATGGCTACACCTTC.

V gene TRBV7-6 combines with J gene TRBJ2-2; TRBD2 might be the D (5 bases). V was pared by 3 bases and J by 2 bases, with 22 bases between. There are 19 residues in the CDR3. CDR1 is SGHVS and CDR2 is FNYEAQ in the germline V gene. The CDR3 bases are TGTGCCAGCAGCTTTGATCGGAGCGGACTTCCCCTAAACACCGGGGAGCTGTTTTTT. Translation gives CASSFDRSGLPLNTGELFF.

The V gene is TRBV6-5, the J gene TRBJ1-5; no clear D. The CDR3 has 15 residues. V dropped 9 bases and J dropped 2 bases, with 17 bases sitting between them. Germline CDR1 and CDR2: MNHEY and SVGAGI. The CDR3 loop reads CASSPGVPGNQPQHF. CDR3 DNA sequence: TGTGCCAGTAGCCCGGGTGTGCCGGGCAATCAGCCCCAGCATTTT.

CDR3 coding DNA: TGTGCCAGCAGTTTAGGAGGGCGTGAAGCTTTCTTT. Its protein product is CASSLGGREAFF. The rearrangement uses TRBV27 and TRBJ1-1; D is ambiguous. The CDR3 has 12 amino acids. V lost 2 bases and J 7 bases, leaving 8 bases between the germline ends. The germline V gene encodes CDR1 MNHEY and CDR2 SMNVEV (reference sequence).

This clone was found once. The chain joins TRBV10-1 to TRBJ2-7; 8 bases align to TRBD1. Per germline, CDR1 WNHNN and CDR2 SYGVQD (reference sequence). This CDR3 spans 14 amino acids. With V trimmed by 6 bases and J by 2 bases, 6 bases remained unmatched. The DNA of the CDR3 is TGCGCCAGCAGCGGGACAGGTCTCACCTACGAGCAGTACTTC. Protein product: CASSGTGLTYEQYF.

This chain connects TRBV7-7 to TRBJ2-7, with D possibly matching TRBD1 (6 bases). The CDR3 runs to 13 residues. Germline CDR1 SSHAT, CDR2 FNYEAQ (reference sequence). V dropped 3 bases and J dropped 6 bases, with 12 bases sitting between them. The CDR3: CASSFGQGSEQYF. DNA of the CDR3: TGTGCCAGCAGCTTTGGGCAGGGGTCCGAGCAGTACTTC.

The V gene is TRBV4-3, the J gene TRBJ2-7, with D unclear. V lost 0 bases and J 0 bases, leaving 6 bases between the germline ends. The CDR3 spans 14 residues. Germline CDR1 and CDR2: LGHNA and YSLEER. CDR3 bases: TGCGCCAGCAGCCAAGATTTCGGCTCCTACGAGCAGTACTTC. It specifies CASSQDFGSYEQYF.

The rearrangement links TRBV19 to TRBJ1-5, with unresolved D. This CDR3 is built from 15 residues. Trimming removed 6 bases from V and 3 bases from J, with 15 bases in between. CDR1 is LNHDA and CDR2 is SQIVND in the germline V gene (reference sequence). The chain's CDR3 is CASSISSGFNQPQHF. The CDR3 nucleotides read TGTGCCAGTAGCATAAGTTCGGGATTCAATCAGCCCCAGCATTTT.

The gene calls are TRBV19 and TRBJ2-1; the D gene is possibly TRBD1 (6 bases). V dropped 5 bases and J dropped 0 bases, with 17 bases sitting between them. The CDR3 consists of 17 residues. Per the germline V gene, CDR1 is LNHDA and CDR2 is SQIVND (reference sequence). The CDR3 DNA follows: TGTGCCAGTAGTCCAATACCCACAGGGAACTCCTACAATGAGCAGTTCTTC. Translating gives CASSPIPTGNSYNEQFF.

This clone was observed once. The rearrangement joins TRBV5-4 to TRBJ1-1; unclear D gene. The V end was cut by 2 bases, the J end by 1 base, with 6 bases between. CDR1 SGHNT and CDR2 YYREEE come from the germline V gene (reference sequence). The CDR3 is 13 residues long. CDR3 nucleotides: TGTGCCAGCAGCTTACAGAGGAACACTGAAGCTTTCTTT. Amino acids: CASSLQRNTEAFF.

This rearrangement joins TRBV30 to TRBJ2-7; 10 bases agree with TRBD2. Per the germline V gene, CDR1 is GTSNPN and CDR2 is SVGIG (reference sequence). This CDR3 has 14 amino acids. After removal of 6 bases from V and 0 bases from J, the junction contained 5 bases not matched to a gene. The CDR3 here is CACLLAGSSYEQYF. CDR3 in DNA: TGTGCCTGCCTACTAGCGGGAAGCTCCTACGAGCAGTACTTC.

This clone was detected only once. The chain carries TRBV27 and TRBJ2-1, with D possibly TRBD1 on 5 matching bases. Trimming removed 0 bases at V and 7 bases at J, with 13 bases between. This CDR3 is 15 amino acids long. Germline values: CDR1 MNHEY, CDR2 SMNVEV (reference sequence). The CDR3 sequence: CASSLSFQGINEQFF. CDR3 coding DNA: TGTGCCAGCAGTTTATCATTTCAGGGCATAAATGAGCAGTTCTTC.

The CDR3 protein is CASSPGQGTPGELFF. CDR3 coding DNA: TGTGCCAGCAGCCCCGGACAGGGGACTCCCGGGGAGCTGTTTTTT. The rearrangement uses TRBV5-4 and TRBJ2-2, with 9 nucleotides matching TRBD1. This CDR3 has 15 residues. The ends lost 4 bases at V and 6 bases at J; junction bases unmatched: 7. Germline V gives CDR1 SGHNT, CDR2 YYREEE (reference sequence).

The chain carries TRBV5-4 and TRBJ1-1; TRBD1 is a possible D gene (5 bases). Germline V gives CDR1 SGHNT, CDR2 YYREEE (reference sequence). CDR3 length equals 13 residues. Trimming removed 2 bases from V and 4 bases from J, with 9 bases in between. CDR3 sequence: CASSFSGGTEAFF. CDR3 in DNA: TGTGCCAGCAGCTTCTCCGGGGGCACTGAAGCTTTCTTT.

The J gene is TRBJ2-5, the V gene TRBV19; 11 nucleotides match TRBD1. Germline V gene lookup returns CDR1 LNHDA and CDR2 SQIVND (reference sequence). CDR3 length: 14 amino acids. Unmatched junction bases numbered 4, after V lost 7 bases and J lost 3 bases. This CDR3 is CASMRDRGEETQYF. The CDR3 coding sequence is TGTGCCAGTATGCGGGACAGGGGGGAAGAGACCCAGTACTTC.

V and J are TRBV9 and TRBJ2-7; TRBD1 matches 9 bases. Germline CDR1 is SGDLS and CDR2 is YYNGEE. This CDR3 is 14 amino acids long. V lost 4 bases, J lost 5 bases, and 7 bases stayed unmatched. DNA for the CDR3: TGTGCCAGCAGCCCCGGGACAGGGTGGAACGAGCAGTACTTC. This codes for CASSPGTGWNEQYF.

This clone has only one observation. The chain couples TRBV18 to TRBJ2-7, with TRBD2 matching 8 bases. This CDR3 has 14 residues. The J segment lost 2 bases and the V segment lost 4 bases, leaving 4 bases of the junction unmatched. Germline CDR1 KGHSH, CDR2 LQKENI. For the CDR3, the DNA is TGTGCCAGCTCACTCAGTAGCGGGACCTACGAGCAGTACTTC. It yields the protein CASSLSSGTYEQYF.

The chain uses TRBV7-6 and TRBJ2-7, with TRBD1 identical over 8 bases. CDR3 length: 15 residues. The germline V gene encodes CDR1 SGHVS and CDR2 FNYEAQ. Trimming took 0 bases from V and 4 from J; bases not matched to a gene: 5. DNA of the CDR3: TGTGCCAGCAGCTTAGCTCCGGACAGGGAATACGAGCAGTACTTC. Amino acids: CASSLAPDREYEQYF.

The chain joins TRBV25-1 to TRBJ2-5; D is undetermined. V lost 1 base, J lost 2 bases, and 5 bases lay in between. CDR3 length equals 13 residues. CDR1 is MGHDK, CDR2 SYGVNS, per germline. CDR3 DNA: TGTGCCAGCAGTGAATCCCTTCAAGAGACCCAGTACTTC. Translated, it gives CASSESLQETQYF.

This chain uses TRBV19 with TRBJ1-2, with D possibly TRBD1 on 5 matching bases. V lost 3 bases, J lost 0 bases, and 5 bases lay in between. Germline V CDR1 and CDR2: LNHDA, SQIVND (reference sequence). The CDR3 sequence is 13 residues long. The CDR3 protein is CASSMTANYGYTF. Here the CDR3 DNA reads TGTGCCAGTAGTATGACAGCTAACTATGGCTACACCTTC.

As DNA, the CDR3 is TGTGCCGGGGGACTAGCGGAGTACAATGAGCAGTTCTTC. Protein sequence: CAGGLAEYNEQFF. V and J are TRBV6-1 and TRBJ2-1, with 11 bases aligning to TRBD2. Per the germline V gene, CDR1 is MNHNS and CDR2 is SASEGT. V lost 11 bases to trimming and J lost 4 bases; unmatched junction nucleotides: 4. The length of the CDR3 is 13 residues.

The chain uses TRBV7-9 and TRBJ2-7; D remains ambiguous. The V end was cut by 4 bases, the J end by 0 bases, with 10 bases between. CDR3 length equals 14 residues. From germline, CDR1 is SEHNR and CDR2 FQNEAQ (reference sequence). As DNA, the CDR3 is TGTGCCAGCAGCTCTCACCGGAGCTCCTACGAGCAGTACTTC. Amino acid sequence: CASSSHRSSYEQYF.

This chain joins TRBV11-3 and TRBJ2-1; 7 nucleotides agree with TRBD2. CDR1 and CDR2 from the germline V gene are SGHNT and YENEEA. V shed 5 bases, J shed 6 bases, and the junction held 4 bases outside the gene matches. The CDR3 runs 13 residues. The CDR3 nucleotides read TGTGCCAGCAGCCCGGGACTATCCAATGAGCAGTTCTTC. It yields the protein CASSPGLSNEQFF.

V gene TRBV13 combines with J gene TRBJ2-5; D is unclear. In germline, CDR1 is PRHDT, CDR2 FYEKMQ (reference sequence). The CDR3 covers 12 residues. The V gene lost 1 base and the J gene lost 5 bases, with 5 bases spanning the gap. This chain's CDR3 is CASSLVRETQYF. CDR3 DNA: TGTGCCAGCAGCTTAGTTCGGGAGACCCAGTACTTC.

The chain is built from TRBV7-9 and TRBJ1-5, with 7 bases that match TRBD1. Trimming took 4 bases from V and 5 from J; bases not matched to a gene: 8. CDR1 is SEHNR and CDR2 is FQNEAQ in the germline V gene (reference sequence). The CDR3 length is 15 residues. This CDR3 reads CASSSTGAVYQPQHF. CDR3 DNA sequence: TGTGCCAGCAGCTCTACAGGGGCCGTCTATCAGCCCCAGCATTTT. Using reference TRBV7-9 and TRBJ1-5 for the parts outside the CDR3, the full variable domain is DTGVSQNPRHKITKRGQNVTFRCDPISEHNRLYWYRQTLGQGPEFLTYFQNEAQLEKSRLLSDRFSAERPKGSFSTLEIQRTEQGDSAMYLCASSSTGAVYQPQHFGDGTRLSIL.